The 29 T cell receptor beta chains presented below share a single source sample, sequenced in a study of T cell responses to AZD1222 COVID-19 vaccine. The protocol was immunoSEQ multiplex PCR, while the TCRdb copy is restricted to in-frame clones and leaves out a portion. The sample holds some 120,000 clones, about 90% seen once. Sequenced here: peripheral blood, sampled on day 0 of AZD1222 vaccination. These receptors all stem from an adult in good health.

The J gene is TRBJ2-3, the V gene TRBV10-1; D is unclear. CDR1 and CDR2 (germline): WNHNN, SYGVQD (reference sequence). V lost 0 bases, J lost 9 bases, and 10 bases lay in between. The CDR3 loop spans 13 amino acids. CDR3 bases: TGCGCCAGCAGTGAGTCGGCTCTTTCAACGCAGTATTTT. It codes for CASSESALSTQYF.

The V gene is TRBV7-9, the J gene TRBJ1-1; D might be TRBD1 (5 bases). This CDR3 is built from 15 residues. Germline assignment: CDR1 SEHNR and CDR2 FQNEAQ (reference sequence). V lost 0 bases, J lost 0 bases, and 8 bases lay in between. CDR3 coding DNA: TGTGCCAGCAGCTTAGCTGGAGGGGTGAACACTGAAGCTTTCTTT. Encoded protein: CASSLAGGVNTEAFF.

This sequence joins TRBV9 and TRBJ2-1; D not certain. Germline V gene sequence: CDR1 SGDLS, CDR2 YYNGEE. The CDR3 is 14 residues long. The ends were cut back, 0 bases at V and 1 base at J, with 5 bases in the middle. DNA of the CDR3: TGTGCCAGCAGCGTAGAACTATCCTACAATGAGCAGTTCTTC. It yields the protein CASSVELSYNEQFF.

V usage is TRBV28 and J usage is TRBJ2-5; possibly TRBD1 for D (7 bases). This CDR3 region has 14 residues. Trimming pared 5 bases from V and 5 bases from J, leaving 15 bases between. Germline V gene data show CDR1 as MDHEN and CDR2 as SYDVKM. The CDR3, as DNA: TGTGCCAGCAGTCTCTCGACAGGGAGGGAGACCCAGTACTTC. Translated: CASSLSTGRETQYF.

Points on this clone: One end of the junction does not line up with germline, which may come from a read error. The V and J genes are TRBV5-6 and TRBJ1-4; 7 nucleotides line up with TRBD1. CDR1 and CDR2 (germline): SGHDT, YYEEEE. There are 12 residues in the CDR3. CDR3 residues: CASSKPGQKPNF. CDR3 coding DNA: TGTGCCAGCAGCAAACCGGGACAGAAACCAAATTTT.

The chain recombines TRBV9 with TRBJ1-2; no clear D. Germline CDR1 and CDR2: SGDLS and YYNGEE. V lost 0 bases and J 1 base, leaving 10 bases between the germline ends. This CDR3 region has 15 residues. CDR3 protein: CASSVESRLNYGYTF. CDR3 DNA sequence: TGTGCCAGCAGCGTAGAGTCCAGACTTAACTATGGCTACACCTTC.

The V and J genes are TRBV7-8 and TRBJ1-5; TRBD1 aligns across 8 bases. The V and J ends lost 5 bases and 1 base, in that order; junction bases with no gene match: 4. This CDR3 is built from 15 residues. Germline assignment: CDR1 SGHVS and CDR2 FQNEAQ. The CDR3 coding sequence is TGTGCCAGCAGCCGCCGGACAGGGAGCAATCAGCCCCAGCATTTT. Protein sequence: CASSRRTGSNQPQHF.

The chain carries TRBV2 and TRBJ1-4, with a tentative D call TRBD1 (5 bases). Germline values: CDR1 SNHLY, CDR2 FYNNEI. Trimming removed 4 bases at V and 0 bases at J, with 9 bases between. This CDR3 contains 15 residues. The CDR3 DNA follows: TGTGCCAGCAGTGGCCGACAGACAACTAATGAAAAACTGTTTTTT. Protein sequence: CASSGRQTTNEKLFF.

The chain carries TRBV5-1 and TRBJ1-1; 9 bases match TRBD1. The V segment lost 4 bases and the J segment 4 bases; nucleotides outside the gene matches: 8. The CDR3 has 15 residues. Looked up from germline, CDR1 is SGHRS and CDR2 is YFSETQ. The DNA for the CDR3 is TGCGCCAGCAGCCACCGGGACAGGGTGGGCACTGAAGCTTTCTTT. It translates to CASSHRDRVGTEAFF.

The chain couples TRBV5-6 to TRBJ2-7, with 7 bases matching TRBD1. J gave up 2 bases and V 4 bases, and 6 bases lay outside the gene matches. The CDR3 has 14 residues. The germline V gene has CDR1 SGHDT and CDR2 YYEEEE. DNA for the CDR3: TGTGCCAGCAGCCGACAGGGTAAGGCCTACGAGCAGTACTTC. Residues: CASSRQGKAYEQYF.

The rearrangement links TRBV2 to TRBJ2-1, with D possibly TRBD2 on 7 matching bases. Germline V gene sequence: CDR1 SNHLY, CDR2 FYNNEI. The CDR3 length is 13 residues. CDR3 DNA sequence: TGTGCAGGGGGGGGACGGTCTGACAATGAGCAGTTCTTC. Translated, it gives CAGGGRSDNEQFF.

V usage is TRBV15 and J usage is TRBJ1-2, with D hard to call. The CDR3 extends over 17 amino acids. The germline V gene has CDR1 LNHNV and CDR2 YYDKDF (reference sequence). Trimming left V 5 bases short and J 4 bases short, with 23 bases between. CDR3 in amino acids: CATSVTVGGYDPYGYTF. The CDR3 DNA reads TGTGCCACCAGCGTCACCGTCGGAGGATATGACCCCTATGGCTACACCTTC. Variable domain in full (rest from reference TRBV15 and TRBJ1-2): DAMVIQNPRYQVTQFGKPVTLSCSQTLNHNVMYWYQQKSSQAPKLLFHYYDKDFNNEADTPDNFQSRRPNTSFCFLDIRSPGLGDTAMYLCATSVTVGGYDPYGYTFGSGTRLTVV.

The chain recombines TRBV5-1 with TRBJ2-7, with D perhaps TRBD1 (5 bases). V dropped 4 bases and J dropped 0 bases, with 17 bases sitting between them. The CDR3 loop spans 16 amino acids. From germline, CDR1 is SGHRS and CDR2 YFSETQ. In DNA form, the CDR3 reads TGCGCCAGCAGCCGAAACAGGCCCCCGGGCTCCTACGAGCAGTACTTC. Translated: CASSRNRPPGSYEQYF.

The rearrangement links TRBV30 to TRBJ2-3; TRBD2 matches at 10 bases. The CDR3 covers 15 residues. The germline V gene has CDR1 GTSNPN and CDR2 SVGIG (reference sequence). V gave up 3 bases and J gave up 1 base; unmatched junction bases: 4. The CDR3 loop reads CAWSAGTSGTDTQYF. The CDR3 DNA reads TGTGCCTGGAGCGCCGGGACTAGCGGCACAGATACGCAGTATTTT. Drawing the rest from reference TRBV30 and TRBJ2-3, the complete variable domain is SQTIHQWPATLVQPVGSPLSLECTVEGTSNPNLYWYRQAAGRGLQLLFYSVGIGQISSEVPQNLSASRPQDRQFILSSKKLLLSDSGFYLCAWSAGTSGTDTQYFGPGTRLTVL.

This clone was counted a single time. CDR3: CASTAGHPYEQYF. DNA of the CDR3: TGTGCCAGTACTGCAGGACACCCCTACGAGCAGTACTTC. The V gene is TRBV19, the J gene TRBJ2-7; D is possibly TRBD1 (5 bases). Germline values: CDR1 LNHDA, CDR2 SQIVND (reference sequence). The CDR3 consists of 13 residues. V shed 7 bases and J shed 2 bases, with 12 bases lying between them.

The chain has TRBV13 and TRBJ2-2; a weak D match, TRBD1 (5 bases). The CDR3 is made up of 20 amino acids. CDR1 is PRHDT, CDR2 FYEKMQ, per germline (reference sequence). Trimming removed 5 bases at V and 1 base at J, with 26 bases between. CDR3 protein: CASSRTNLNPGRVNTGELFF. The CDR3, as DNA: TGTGCCAGCAGCCGCACCAATTTGAACCCGGGCAGGGTGAACACCGGGGAGCTGTTTTTT.

V is TRBV27 and J is TRBJ2-3; no clear D. CDR1 is MNHEY, CDR2 SMNVEV, per germline (reference sequence). Trimming shortened V by 1 base and J by 6 bases, and 11 bases separated the two germline ends. The CDR3 spans 14 residues. This CDR3 is CASSLFQVADTQYF. CDR3 nucleotide sequence: TGTGCCAGCAGTTTATTCCAGGTGGCGGATACGCAGTATTTT.

V is TRBV5-5 and J is TRBJ1-2; D gene unclear. From germline, CDR1 is SGHKS and CDR2 YYEKEE (reference sequence). The CDR3 is 12 residues long. The V and J ends lost 4 bases and 3 bases respectively, with 7 bases between them. The CDR3 DNA follows: TGTGCCAGCAGCGAGAACTACTATGGCTACACCTTC. Translating gives CASSENYYGYTF.

CDR3 nucleotide sequence: TGTGCCAGCAGTGAATATAGTACTGGCTACACCTTC. Protein product: CASSEYSTGYTF. The chain uses TRBV25-1 and TRBJ1-2, with no clear D. Deletions cut 0 bases from V and 7 bases from J, with 6 bases between. CDR3 length: 12 residues. From germline, CDR1 is MGHDK and CDR2 SYGVNS.

This clone occurred once. The chain has TRBV2 and TRBJ2-7; TRBD1 might be the D (6 bases). Germline V gene lookup returns CDR1 SNHLY and CDR2 FYNNEI. The ends were cut back, 6 bases at V and 7 bases at J, with 19 bases in the middle. The CDR3 has 14 amino acids. CDR3 residues: CASSYTGSAGEQYF. CDR3 DNA sequence: TGTGCCAGCAGCTATACAGGGTCAGCTGGGGAGCAGTACTTC.

V is TRBV19 and J is TRBJ2-5, with D perhaps matching TRBD2 (7 bases). CDR3 size: 14 residues. The germline V gene encodes CDR1 LNHDA and CDR2 SQIVND (reference sequence). The V end lost 3 bases, the J end lost 4 bases, and 12 bases lay between the germline ends. The chain's CDR3 is CASSMGGAGETQYF. As DNA, the CDR3 is TGTGCCAGTAGTATGGGGGGGGCCGGAGAGACCCAGTACTTC.

In this sample, this clone turned up once. The chain recombines TRBV7-9 with TRBJ2-7; tentatively, D is TRBD2 (6 bases). Trimming shortened V by 1 base and J by 4 bases, and 8 bases separated the two germline ends. Germline CDR1 is SEHNR and CDR2 is FQNEAQ (reference sequence). The CDR3 covers 13 residues. The CDR3 bases are TGTGCCAGCAGCTTAGGAGGAGGGTACGAGCAGTACTTC. It yields the protein CASSLGGGYEQYF.

The chain links TRBV5-4 to TRBJ2-7; D remains unclear. Trimming removed 0 bases at V and 3 bases at J, with 4 bases between. Per the germline V gene, CDR1 is SGHNT and CDR2 is YYREEE (reference sequence). The CDR3 totals 12 residues. CDR3 sequence reads: CASSLGIYEQYF. The CDR3 DNA sequence: TGTGCCAGCAGCTTGGGGATCTACGAGCAGTACTTC.

The J gene is TRBJ2-5, the V gene TRBV19; a possible D gene is TRBD1 (5 bases). Germline-derived CDR1 and CDR2 are LNHDA and SQIVND (reference sequence). The CDR3 is 15 amino acids. The V and J ends lost 6 bases and 1 base respectively, with 15 bases between them. CDR3 loop: CASSTPQGVQETQYF. The CDR3 DNA reads as TGTGCCAGTAGCACCCCCCAGGGCGTCCAAGAGACCCAGTACTTC.

V is TRBV6-4 and J is TRBJ2-3; perhaps TRBD2 as D (6 bases). CDR1 is MRHNA, CDR2 SNTAGT, per germline. The CDR3 runs 14 residues. V gave up 5 bases and J gave up 2 bases, with 11 bases separating them. The CDR3: CASSRDFYTDTQYF. CDR3 sequence (DNA): TGTGCCAGCAGTAGGGACTTCTACACAGATACGCAGTATTTT.

The chain recombines TRBV30 with TRBJ1-6, with D hard to call. The V gene's germline CDR1 is GTSNPN and CDR2 SVGIG (reference sequence). CDR3 length equals 14 residues. V was pared by 5 bases and J by 0 bases, with 8 bases between. The CDR3 loop is CAWGSFSYNSPLHF. For the CDR3, the DNA is TGTGCCTGGGGGTCATTCTCCTATAATTCACCCCTCCACTTT.

The chain uses TRBV9 and TRBJ1-3, with D perhaps TRBD1 (6 bases). Trimming shortened V by 0 bases and J by 8 bases, and 15 bases separated the two germline ends. Germline loops: CDR1 SGDLS, CDR2 YYNGEE. The CDR3 runs 15 residues. CDR3 bases: TGTGCCAGCAGCGTAGTGGGGGCGATGGGGGACACCATATATTTT. Its protein product is CASSVVGAMGDTIYF. Full variable domain (rest looked up from reference TRBV9 and TRBJ1-3): DSGVTQTPKHLITATGQRVTLRCSPRSGDLSVYWYQQSLDQGLQFLIQYYNGEERAKGNILERFSAQQFPDLHSELNLSSLELGDSALYFCASSVVGAMGDTIYFGEGSWLTVV.

The chain employs TRBV24-1 and TRBJ2-3; D gene uncertain. V lost 4 bases, J lost 6 bases, and 10 bases lay in between. The CDR3 runs 13 residues. Germline-derived CDR1 and CDR2 are KGHDR and SFDVKD. The CDR3 region has the DNA TGTGCCACCAGTGAACCCTACCGGGATACGCAGTATTTT. Residues: CATSEPYRDTQYF.

V and J are TRBV27 and TRBJ1-1; D is unclear. Germline CDR1 is MNHEY and CDR2 is SMNVEV (reference sequence). There are 16 residues in the CDR3. Deletions cut 2 bases from V and 6 bases from J, with 19 bases between. In DNA form, the CDR3 reads TGTGCCAGCAGTTTAGGATGGCGGCCGAGATTATCTGAAGCTTTCTTT. This translates into CASSLGWRPRLSEAFF.